Listed below are T cell receptor beta chains from one sample, sequenced in a study of blood T cell repertoires in COVID-19. Clones were read by immunoSEQ multiplex PCR, and TCRdb kept only the in-frame ones, dropping some. There are hundreds of thousands of clones in the sample; approximately 88% occur only once, and 9.4% lies in the top ten. Sequencing was done on a sample of peripheral blood. Source of these receptors: a man between 18 and 29 years old with active or convalescent COVID-19. CDR3s include the opening cysteine and the closing phenylalanine or tryptophan. A D gene is named only where the DNA matches it firmly. Some rows have no size entry. The others give once, few or many, or a class for an expanded clone.

V	J	D	size	length	CDR3	DNA
TRBV3-1/TRBV3-2	TRBJ1-1	-	-	14	CASSHRDRGTEAFF	TGTGCCAGCAGCCACAGGGATAGGGGGACTGAAGCTTTCTTT
TRBV5-1	TRBJ2-5	TRBD2	-	16	CASSEAGAGGLETQYF	TGCGCCAGCAGCGAGGCGGGGGCGGGGGGGCTGGAGACCCAGTACTTC
TRBV3-1/TRBV3-2	TRBJ2-1	TRBD2	-	20	CASSPAGLAGGWGSYNEQFF	TGTGCCAGCAGCCCCGCGGGGCTAGCGGGGGGGTGGGGATCCTACAATGAGCAGTTCTTC
TRBV9	TRBJ2-7	-	-	14	CASSVDIGAYEQYF	TGTGCCAGCAGCGTAGATATCGGGGCCTACGAGCAGTACTTC
TRBV5-1	TRBJ1-4	-	-	15	CASSPRRATNEKLFF	TGCGCCAGCAGCCCCAGGCGGGCAACTAATGAAAAACTGTTTTTT
TRBV6-2/TRBV6-3	TRBJ2-7	-	-	13	CASSFRTEYEQYF	TGTGCCAGCAGTTTCCGGACAGAATACGAGCAGTACTTC
TRBV3-1/TRBV3-2	TRBJ1-6	TRBD1	-	14	CASSQTGRNSPLHF	TGTGCCAGCAGTCAGACAGGGCGGAATTCACCCCTCCACTTT
TRBV27	TRBJ1-3	TRBD1	-	13	CASTTGTRNTIYF	TGTGCCAGCACGACAGGGACCCGAAACACCATATATTTT
TRBV2	TRBJ1-2	-	-	15	CASSEGVRDTGGYTF	TGTGCCAGCAGCGAAGGGGTCCGGGACACAGGAGGCTACACCTTC
TRBV11-2	TRBJ2-5	-	-	14	CASSRPSLEETQYF	TGTGCCAGCAGCCGACCTAGTCTTGAAGAGACCCAGTACTTC
TRBV7-9	TRBJ1-6	TRBD1	-	15	CASSSTGLPNSPLHF	TGTGCCAGCAGCTCGACAGGGCTCCCGAATTCACCCCTCCACTTT
TRBV7-9	TRBJ2-7	-	-	15	CASSLGRDITYEQYF	TGTGCCAGCAGCTTAGGTAGGGACATAACCTACGAGCAGTACTTC
TRBV4-3	TRBJ1-2	TRBD1	-	15	CASSQESGTAVAYTF	TGCGCCAGCAGCCAAGAGTCCGGGACAGCAGTCGCCTACACCTTC
TRBV11-2	TRBJ2-7	-	-	13	CASSFGGSGEQYF	TGTGCCAGCAGCTTTGGAGGGTCAGGCGAGCAGTACTTC
TRBV19	TRBJ2-2	-	few	12	CAGRTATGELFF	TGTGCCGGCCGGACTGCCACCGGGGAGCTGTTTTTT
TRBV4-3	TRBJ2-7	TRBD2	-	16	CASSPATSGGAYEQYF	TGCGCCAGCAGCCCCGCGACTAGCGGGGGGGCCTACGAGCAGTACTTC
TRBV12-3/TRBV12-4	TRBJ1-1	-	-	12	CASSFGYYEAFF	TGTGCCAGCAGTTTCGGGTACTATGAAGCTTTCTTT
TRBV19	TRBJ1-1	TRBD1	-	14	CASSMWDRGTEAFF	TGTGCCAGTAGTATGTGGGACAGGGGCACTGAAGCTTTCTTT
TRBV29-1	TRBJ2-3	TRBD1	-	16	CSVEVIDGRGPDTQYF	TGCAGCGTTGAAGTTATAGACGGCAGGGGGCCAGATACGCAGTATTTT
TRBV7-9	TRBJ2-7	TRBD1	-	13	CASSRDSTYEQYF	TGTGCCAGCAGCCGGGACAGCACCTACGAGCAGTACTTC
TRBV21-1	TRBJ1-1	-	-	14	CASSTCTGSTEAFF	TGTGCCAGCAGCACCTGTACAGGGTCCACTGAAGCTTTCTTT
TRBV6-2/TRBV6-3	TRBJ2-3	TRBD2	-	17	CASSYSTHAGGKDTQYF	TGTGCCAGCAGTTACTCGACTCACGCGGGGGGGAAGGATACGCAGTATTTT
TRBV21-1	TRBJ1-6	-	-	14	CASSKTGGNSPLHF	TGTGCCAGCAGCAAAACAGGTGGAAATTCACCCCTCCACTTT
TRBV19	TRBJ1-3	-	-	14	CASKKTGSGNTIYF	TGTGCCAGTAAAAAGACGGGCTCTGGAAACACCATATATTTT